This is a list of T cell receptor beta chains from one sample in a study of radiation and T cells in renal cell carcinoma. TCRdb keeps only in-frame clones here, not all; method: immunoSEQ multiplex PCR. Of approximately 83,000 clones detected, roughly 80% appear once; the ten largest clones hold just under 9.5%. The specimen was blood, collected from a patient whose treatment included radiotherapy and nephrectomy. Receptors were obtained from a middle-aged man with renal cell carcinoma. Each CDR3 is given with its conserved first and last residue. The order of the fields is J gene, V gene, clone size, D gene, CDR3 protein, CDR3 DNA. D genes are given only for firm matches. Not every row has a clone size; where given, it reads once, few, many or a size class.

j_gene: TRBJ2-2; v_gene: TRBV6-5; abundance: -; d_gene: -; CDR3aa: CASSFVGELFF; CDR3nt: TGTGCCAGCAGTTTCGTCGGGGAGCTGTTTTTT
j_gene: TRBJ1-1; v_gene: TRBV5-4; abundance: -; d_gene: -; CDR3aa: CASSRTGSRTEAFF; CDR3nt: TGTGCCAGCAGCCGAACAGGGTCCCGGACTGAAGCTTTCTTT
j_gene: TRBJ2-3; v_gene: TRBV9; abundance: -; d_gene: -; CDR3aa: CASSVDITDTQYF; CDR3nt: TGTGCCAGCAGCGTAGATATCACAGATACGCAGTATTTT
j_gene: TRBJ2-7; v_gene: TRBV5-1; abundance: -; d_gene: -; CDR3aa: CASSLVTSSVYEQYF; CDR3nt: TGCGCCAGCAGCTTGGTGACTTCCTCCGTCTACGAGCAGTACTTC
j_gene: TRBJ1-2; v_gene: TRBV6-1; abundance: -; d_gene: -; CDR3aa: CASTGTPGAGYGYTF; CDR3nt: TGTGCCAGCACCGGGACACCTGGCGCTGGCTATGGCTACACCTTC
j_gene: TRBJ1-1; v_gene: TRBV25-1; abundance: -; d_gene: TRBD1; CDR3aa: CASSELQGAISEAFF; CDR3nt: TGTGCCAGCAGTGAATTGCAGGGGGCGATCTCTGAAGCTTTCTTT
j_gene: TRBJ1-5; v_gene: TRBV27; abundance: -; d_gene: -; CDR3aa: CASSPPGGQPQHF; CDR3nt: TGTGCCAGCAGTCCACCGGGGGGTCAGCCCCAGCATTTT
j_gene: TRBJ2-1; v_gene: TRBV5-1; abundance: -; d_gene: -; CDR3aa: CASSPSSYNEQFF; CDR3nt: TGCGCCAGCAGCCCGAGCTCCTACAATGAGCAGTTCTTC
j_gene: TRBJ1-5; v_gene: TRBV6-1; abundance: -; d_gene: -; CDR3aa: CASNRGLNQPQHF; CDR3nt: TGTGCCAGCAATAGGGGACTCAATCAGCCCCAGCATTTT
j_gene: TRBJ2-7; v_gene: TRBV14; abundance: once; d_gene: -; CDR3aa: CASSQDLVGDSRRYF; CDR3nt: TGTGCCAGCAGCCAAGATCTTGTGGGGGACTCTCGACGGTACTTC
j_gene: TRBJ1-2; v_gene: TRBV10-3; abundance: -; d_gene: -; CDR3aa: CAIASPGDYGYTF; CDR3nt: TGTGCCATCGCCTCGCCCGGGGACTATGGCTACACCTTC
j_gene: TRBJ2-7; v_gene: TRBV7-2; abundance: -; d_gene: TRBD2; CDR3aa: CASSLVPPAGGYPYEQYF; CDR3nt: TGTGCCAGCAGCTTAGTTCCCCCAGCGGGGGGGTACCCCTACGAGCAGTACTTC
j_gene: TRBJ2-3; v_gene: TRBV7-3; abundance: -; d_gene: TRBD2; CDR3aa: CASSRRLAGGSDTQYF; CDR3nt: TGTGCCAGCAGCCGCCGACTAGCGGGGGGGTCAGATACGCAGTATTTT
j_gene: TRBJ2-1; v_gene: TRBV5-1; abundance: -; d_gene: TRBD2; CDR3aa: CASSPGTSGIEAFF; CDR3nt: TGCGCCAGCAGCCCTGGGACTAGCGGGATAGAAGCGTTCTTC
j_gene: TRBJ1-3; v_gene: TRBV10-3; abundance: -; d_gene: -; CDR3aa: CAISVAGVYSGNTIYF; CDR3nt: TGTGCCATCAGTGTAGCAGGGGTCTACTCTGGAAACACCATATATTTT
j_gene: TRBJ2-2; v_gene: TRBV6-1; abundance: -; d_gene: TRBD2; CDR3aa: CASSEPLRGRTFGELFF; CDR3nt: TGTGCCAGCAGTGAACCTTTGCGGGGGAGGACCTTCGGGGAGCTGTTTTTT
j_gene: TRBJ1-2; v_gene: TRBV5-1; abundance: -; d_gene: TRBD1; CDR3aa: CASSRPGTGVSYTF; CDR3nt: TGCGCCAGCAGCCGCCCTGGGACAGGGGTTAGCTACACCTTC
j_gene: TRBJ2-7; v_gene: TRBV11-2; abundance: -; d_gene: TRBD1; CDR3aa: CASSRTLSDRFLSYEQYF; CDR3nt: TGTGCCAGCAGTCGCACACTTTCGGACAGGTTCCTCTCCTACGAGCAGTACTTC
j_gene: TRBJ2-2; v_gene: TRBV6-4; abundance: -; d_gene: -; CDR3aa: CASSDSQGSPAGELFF; CDR3nt: TGTGCCAGCAGTGATAGCCAGGGGTCCCCCGCCGGGGAGCTGTTTTTT
j_gene: TRBJ2-7; v_gene: TRBV5-1; abundance: -; d_gene: -; CDR3aa: CASGGSASYEQYF; CDR3nt: TGCGCCAGCGGGGGGAGTGCGAGCTACGAGCAGTACTTC
j_gene: TRBJ2-1; v_gene: TRBV5-1; abundance: -; d_gene: -; CDR3aa: CASSFQGSYNEQFF; CDR3nt: TGCGCCAGCAGCTTTCAGGGATCCTACAATGAGCAGTTCTTC
j_gene: TRBJ1-5; v_gene: TRBV19; abundance: -; d_gene: -; CDR3aa: CASSGGGSNQPQHF; CDR3nt: TGTGCCAGTAGTGGGGGAGGGAGCAATCAGCCCCAGCATTTT
j_gene: TRBJ2-7; v_gene: TRBV5-1; abundance: -; d_gene: TRBD1; CDR3aa: CASSLVTGDYEQYF; CDR3nt: TGCGCCAGCAGCTTGGTAACAGGGGACTACGAGCAGTACTTC
j_gene: TRBJ2-7; v_gene: TRBV2; abundance: -; d_gene: TRBD2; CDR3aa: CASSPSGPSGSSYEQYF; CDR3nt: TGTGCCAGCAGTCCCTCCGGCCCTAGCGGAAGCTCCTACGAGCAGTACTTC
j_gene: TRBJ1-2; v_gene: TRBV7-9; abundance: -; d_gene: TRBD1; CDR3aa: CASSSTPDRGEGYTF; CDR3nt: TGTGCCAGCAGCTCTACCCCGGACAGGGGGGAGGGCTACACCTTC
j_gene: TRBJ1-3; v_gene: TRBV10-3; abundance: -; d_gene: -; CDR3aa: CAISGGQSVSGNTIYF; CDR3nt: TGTGCCATCAGTGGAGGACAGTCAGTTTCTGGAAACACCATATATTTT
j_gene: TRBJ2-5; v_gene: TRBV2; abundance: -; d_gene: -; CDR3aa: CAGREGFWETQYF; CDR3nt: TGTGCCGGGCGCGAGGGGTTTTGGGAGACCCAGTACTTC
j_gene: TRBJ2-5; v_gene: TRBV5-1; abundance: -; d_gene: TRBD2; CDR3aa: CASSMGLAGGQETQYF; CDR3nt: TGCGCCAGCAGCATGGGACTAGCGGGGGGCCAAGAGACCCAGTACTTC
j_gene: TRBJ1-4; v_gene: TRBV7-9; abundance: -; d_gene: -; CDR3aa: CASSLEQRGNEKLFF; CDR3nt: TGTGCCAGCAGCTTAGAGCAGAGGGGGAATGAAAAACTGTTTTTT
j_gene: TRBJ2-3; v_gene: TRBV11-3; abundance: -; d_gene: -; CDR3aa: CASSFPGATTDTQYF; CDR3nt: TGTGCCAGCAGCTTCCCGGGGGCTACCACAGATACGCAGTATTTT
j_gene: TRBJ1-4; v_gene: TRBV4-3; abundance: -; d_gene: -; CDR3aa: CASSQDPGTTNEKLFF; CDR3nt: TGCGCCAGCAGCCAAGATCCCGGGACAACTAATGAAAAACTGTTTTTT